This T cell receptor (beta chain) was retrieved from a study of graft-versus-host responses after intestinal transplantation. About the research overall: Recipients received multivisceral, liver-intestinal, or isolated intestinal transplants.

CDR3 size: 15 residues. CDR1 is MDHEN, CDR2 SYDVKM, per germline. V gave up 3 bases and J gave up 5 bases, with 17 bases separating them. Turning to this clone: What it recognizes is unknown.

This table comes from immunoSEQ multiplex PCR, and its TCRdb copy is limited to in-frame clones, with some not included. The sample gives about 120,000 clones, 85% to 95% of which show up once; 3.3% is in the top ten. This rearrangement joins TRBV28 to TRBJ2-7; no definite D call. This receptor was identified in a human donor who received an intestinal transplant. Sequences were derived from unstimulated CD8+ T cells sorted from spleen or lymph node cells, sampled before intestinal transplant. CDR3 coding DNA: TGTGCCAGCAGTTTCTCGATTCTGGGCCGGGACGAGCAGTACTTC. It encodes CASSFSILGRDEQYF.